These 17 T cell receptor beta chains came from one sample sequenced in a study of T cell responses to AZD1222 COVID-19 vaccine. The data were produced by immunoSEQ multiplex PCR, yet TCRdb's version contains in-frame clones alone and is incomplete. Altogether approximately 100,000 clones are present, about 86% being singletons, with the ten largest covering more than 1.2%. Sequenced material: peripheral blood, taken on day 0 of AZD1222 vaccination. The receptors were sampled from an adult in good health.

V is TRBV3-1 (or the pseudogene TRBV3-2) and J is TRBJ1-5; D may be TRBD1 (6 bases). In germline, CDR1 is LGHDT, CDR2 YNNKEL (reference sequence). The CDR3 loop spans 15 amino acids. Trimming left V 3 bases short and J 2 bases short, with 11 bases between. The chain's CDR3 is CASSHSGARNQPQHF. The CDR3 DNA is TGTGCCAGCAGCCACTCGGGGGCTCGCAATCAGCCCCAGCATTTT.

CDR3 sequence (DNA): TGTGCCAGCAGCTGGGGGGGGGTAGAAACAAATTCACCCCTCCACTTT. This gives the protein CASSWGGVETNSPLHF. J is TRBJ1-6 and V is TRBV5-8, with a possible D match to TRBD1 (5 bases). The CDR3 has 16 amino acids. V was cut by 3 bases and J by 7 bases, with 17 bases left in between. The V gene's germline CDR1 is SGHTS and CDR2 YDEGEE.

This chain joins TRBV28 and TRBJ2-7; 7 positions match TRBD2. V shed 2 bases, J shed 6 bases, and the junction held 10 bases outside the gene matches. This CDR3 is 15 amino acids long. Germline CDR1 and CDR2: MDHEN and SYDVKM. CDR3 sequence reads: CASSLRGRRPFEQYF. In DNA form, the CDR3 reads TGTGCCAGCAGTTTACGCGGGAGACGGCCCTTCGAGCAGTACTTC.

CDR3 sequence (DNA): TGTGCCAGCAGTCCGACAGGAATATCGAATGAAAAACTGTTTTTT. This codes for CASSPTGISNEKLFF. V usage is TRBV28 and J usage is TRBJ1-4; D possibly corresponds to TRBD1 (6 bases). CDR3 length equals 15 residues. Trimming removed 5 bases at V and 5 bases at J, with 15 bases between. Germline CDR1 is MDHEN and CDR2 is SYDVKM.

This clone has just one count. The chain is built from TRBV28 and TRBJ1-4; 8 positions agree with TRBD1. From germline, CDR1 is MDHEN and CDR2 SYDVKM. V lost 5 bases to trimming and J lost 11 bases; unmatched junction nucleotides: 10. The length of the CDR3 is 14 residues. The CDR3 is CASSLQDRVRKLFF. The DNA for the CDR3 is TGTGCCAGCAGTCTCCAGGACAGGGTACGGAAACTGTTTTTT.

This chain links TRBV6-5 with TRBJ1-5; 8 bases map to TRBD1. After removal of 7 bases from V and 0 bases from J, the junction contained 5 bases not matched to a gene. Germline V lookup: CDR1 MNHEY, CDR2 SVGAGI. The CDR3 is 15 residues long. The CDR3 DNA is TGTGCCAGCATCGACAGGGGACTTAGCAATCAGCCCCAGCATTTT. This sequence encodes CASIDRGLSNQPQHF.

This clone was seen a few times. This chain connects TRBV27 to TRBJ2-7; TRBD2 might be the D (6 bases). Trimming shortened V by 4 bases and J by 6 bases, and 22 bases separated the two germline ends. Germline V gene lookup returns CDR1 MNHEY and CDR2 SMNVEV (reference sequence). The CDR3 has 16 residues. The CDR3 spells CASSSILAWSRPEQYF. The CDR3 coding sequence is TGTGCCAGCAGTTCCATACTAGCTTGGTCCCGTCCCGAGCAGTACTTC.

V is TRBV30 and J is TRBJ2-7; D is possibly TRBD2 (5 bases). This CDR3 has 15 residues. The germline V and J ends were trimmed by 4 bases and 2 bases, with 18 bases remaining between them. The germline V gene encodes CDR1 GTSNPN and CDR2 SVGIG (reference sequence). CDR3 in amino acids: CAWKRGLRETYEQYF. CDR3 bases: TGTGCCTGGAAAAGAGGGTTAAGGGAGACCTACGAGCAGTACTTC.

The chain uses TRBV5-8 and TRBJ1-2; D is unresolved. There are 12 residues in the CDR3. The germline CDR1 and CDR2 sequences are SGHTS and YDEGEE. Trimming removed 5 bases at V and 10 bases at J, with 15 bases between. Written as DNA, the CDR3 is TGTGCCAGCAGTGGCCAATTGACCTTCTACACCTTC. Amino acid sequence: CASSGQLTFYTF.

This chain connects TRBV12-3 or TRBV12-4 to TRBJ2-7, with 7 bases lining up with TRBD2. Trimming cost V 6 bases and J 6 bases; bases outside gene matches: 8. The CDR3 covers 13 residues. Written as DNA, the CDR3 is TGTGCCAGCAGACTCTTAACGGGGGGCGAGCAGTACTTC. Protein product: CASRLLTGGEQYF.

The chain employs TRBV4-3 and TRBJ2-2, with TRBD2 matching over 12 bases. J lost 4 bases, V lost 4 bases, and 10 bases had no gene match. This CDR3 is 18 amino acids long. Germline-derived CDR1 and CDR2 are LGHNA and YSLEER. The CDR3 here is CASSPSLAGGFITGELFF. For the CDR3, the DNA is TGCGCCAGCAGCCCCTCCCTAGCGGGAGGGTTCATCACCGGGGAGCTGTTTTTT.

V usage is TRBV6-6 and J usage is TRBJ1-4; D might be TRBD1 (5 bases). V lost 4 bases, J lost 7 bases, and 19 bases lay in between. The germline gives CDR1 MNHNY, CDR2 SVGAGI (reference sequence). The CDR3 runs 16 residues. Here the CDR3 reads CASSSGEPGGSEKLFF. The CDR3 bases are TGTGCCAGCAGTTCGGGGGAACCCGGGGGGAGTGAAAAACTGTTTTTT.

The J gene is TRBJ1-2, the V gene TRBV19; 8 positions match TRBD1. From germline, CDR1 is LNHDA and CDR2 SQIVND (reference sequence). Germline trimming cut 4 bases from V and 5 bases from J; bases unmatched to any gene: 6. This CDR3 contains 14 residues. The CDR3 bases are TGTGCCAGTAGTAACCAGGGGGCACGGTATGGCTACACCTTC. Translated: CASSNQGARYGYTF.

This chain links TRBV6-6 with TRBJ1-2; D gene unclear. The CDR3 runs to 13 residues. Per the germline V gene, CDR1 is MNHNY and CDR2 is SVGAGI (reference sequence). The V gene lost 10 bases and the J gene lost 5 bases, with 17 bases spanning the gap. CDR3 in amino acids: CATNRDPEYGYTF. CDR3 DNA: TGTGCCACCAACCGGGATCCAGAGTATGGCTACACCTTC.

The chain joins TRBV28 to TRBJ1-5; D unresolved. Germline assignment: CDR1 MDHEN and CDR2 SYDVKM. With 5 bases removed from V and 0 bases from J, the gap between germline ends came to 14 bases. The CDR3 length is 16 residues. The chain's CDR3 is CASSNLATDSNQPQHF. CDR3 nucleotides: TGTGCCAGCAGTAATTTGGCTACAGATAGCAATCAGCCCCAGCATTTT.

The chain carries TRBV2 and TRBJ2-7; D tentatively fits TRBD1 or TRBD2 (5 bases each). V gave up 4 bases and J gave up 3 bases, with 22 bases separating them. Looked up from germline, CDR1 is SNHLY and CDR2 is FYNNEI. The CDR3 contains 17 residues. The CDR3 loop reads CASSGLFGDWGYYEQYF. The CDR3 nucleotides read TGTGCCAGCAGTGGCTTGTTTGGGGATTGGGGGTACTACGAGCAGTACTTC.

This sequence joins TRBV5-1 and TRBJ1-1, with D possibly matching TRBD1 (5 bases). Deletions cut 0 bases from V and 0 bases from J, with 12 bases between. The CDR3 length is 16 residues. Germline V gene lookup returns CDR1 SGHRS and CDR2 YFSETQ. The DNA for the CDR3 is TGCGCCAGCAGCTTGGGGAGCGGGGCTTTGAACACTGAAGCTTTCTTT. Translation: CASSLGSGALNTEAFF.